The 20 T cell receptor beta chains below all came from one sample that was sequenced in a study of blood T cell repertoires in COVID-19. The protocol was immunoSEQ multiplex PCR, while the TCRdb copy is restricted to in-frame clones and leaves out a portion. Here the sample spans about 200,000 clones, around nine tenths being singletons. Sequenced: peripheral blood. The receptor source for this set is a man between 60 and 70 years old who had recovered from COVID-19.

This chain connects TRBV19 to TRBJ2-1, with D possibly matching TRBD1 (6 bases). V gave up 3 bases and J gave up 7 bases, with 13 bases separating them. Per the germline V gene, CDR1 is LNHDA and CDR2 is SQIVND (reference sequence). The CDR3 has 14 amino acids. The CDR3 nucleotides are TGTGCCAGTAGTATTGCATCAGACAGGAATGAGCAGTTCTTC. Amino acids: CASSIASDRNEQFF.

The rearrangement links TRBV7-3 to TRBJ2-5; maybe TRBD2 (5 bases). The CDR3 is 14 amino acids. The germline V and J ends were trimmed by 2 bases and 3 bases, with 10 bases remaining between them. CDR1 and CDR2 (germline): SGHTA, FQGTGA. CDR3 sequence (DNA): TGTGCCAGCAGCTTATATGGGGAGAAAGAGACCCAGTACTTC. Amino acids: CASSLYGEKETQYF.

This sequence joins TRBV11-3 and TRBJ1-1; the D gene is possibly TRBD1 (5 bases). Germline CDR1 SGHNT, CDR2 YENEEA. The CDR3 is 13 residues long. V was shortened by 5 bases and J by 5 bases, with 12 bases between the two germline ends. The CDR3 is CASSPSGRTEAFF. CDR3 coding DNA: TGTGCCAGCAGCCCGTCAGGGCGTACTGAAGCTTTCTTT.

This clone was detected once. The chain joins TRBV11-1 to TRBJ1-2; D is undetermined. CDR1 and CDR2 (germline): SGHAT, FQDESV (reference sequence). CDR3 length: 13 residues. V was clipped by 2 bases and J by 2 bases, with 6 bases between them. The CDR3 sequence: CASSLYGNYGYTF. The CDR3 DNA reads TGTGCCAGCAGCTTATACGGGAACTATGGCTACACCTTC.

The chain uses TRBV4-3 and TRBJ2-2; the D gene is possibly TRBD2 (5 bases). This CDR3 is 14 amino acids long. V lost 0 bases and J 4 bases, leaving 6 bases between the germline ends. The germline gives CDR1 LGHNA, CDR2 YSLEER. The CDR3 DNA sequence: TGCGCCAGCAGCCAAGATGGGAGCACCGGGGAGCTGTTTTTT. This gives the protein CASSQDGSTGELFF.

The genes are TRBV10-3 and TRBJ2-7; TRBD1 might be the D (6 bases). CDR1 is ENHRY and CDR2 is SYGVKD in the germline V gene. The CDR3 runs 14 residues. Trimming took off 6 bases at V and 2 bases at J, with 14 bases between the two ends. The CDR3 coding sequence is TGTGCCATCAGGTTGACAGGTCATCCCTACGAGCAGTACTTC. Translation: CAIRLTGHPYEQYF.

CDR3 sequence (DNA): TGTGCCAGCAGTTACGGTATATTGCGATCTGGAAACACCATATATTTT. Amino acid sequence: CASSYGILRSGNTIYF. This chain connects TRBV6-2 or TRBV6-3 to TRBJ1-3; no firm D call. The germline V gene encodes CDR1 MNHEY and CDR2 SVGEGT. Trimming pared 2 bases from V and 1 base from J, leaving 12 bases between. The length of the CDR3 is 16 residues.

CDR3 region: CASSLSGGMQYF. In nucleotides, the CDR3 is TGTGCCAGCAGCCTATCGGGGGGGATGCAGTACTTC. This chain links TRBV11-3 with TRBJ2-7, with TRBD2 identical over 8 bases. Per the germline V gene, CDR1 is SGHNT and CDR2 is YENEEA. The CDR3 is 12 amino acids. V lost 5 bases to trimming and J lost 9 bases; unmatched junction nucleotides: 6.

The V gene is TRBV6-5, the J gene TRBJ1-1; perhaps TRBD1 as D (5 bases). The CDR3 has 14 amino acids. The germline gives CDR1 MNHEY, CDR2 SVGAGI. V was trimmed by 8 bases and J by 1 base, leaving 14 bases between them. CDR3 DNA: TGTGCCAGCGGGGACTTTCTACCGAACACTGAAGCTTTCTTT. Translation: CASGDFLPNTEAFF.

This chain uses TRBV5-4 with TRBJ2-2; possible D gene TRBD1, 6 bases. The V gene's germline CDR1 is SGHNT and CDR2 YYREEE (reference sequence). The CDR3 is 16 amino acids. The V end was cut by 4 bases, the J end by 0 bases, with 13 bases between. CDR3 in DNA: TGTGCCAGCAGCCTGGGACACCGAGCGAACACCGGGGAGCTGTTTTTT. Amino acid sequence: CASSLGHRANTGELFF.

The V gene is TRBV2, the J gene TRBJ2-7; tentative D call: TRBD2 (7 bases). The V and J ends lost 4 bases and 1 base respectively, with 11 bases between them. There are 14 residues in the CDR3. Germline assignment: CDR1 SNHLY and CDR2 FYNNEI. Here the CDR3 DNA reads TGTGCCAGCAGTGTGGGGGGGCCATCCTACGAGCAGTACTTC. This sequence encodes CASSVGGPSYEQYF.

This clone was picked up one time. The J gene is TRBJ1-2, the V gene TRBV7-3; 10 positions match TRBD1. J was trimmed by 3 bases and V by 0 bases; bases with no gene match: 1. The CDR3 consists of 15 residues. Germline V CDR1 and CDR2: SGHTA, FQGTGA. The CDR3 protein is CASSLTGTGDYGYTF. In nucleotides, the CDR3 is TGTGCCAGCAGCTTAACAGGGACAGGGGACTATGGCTACACCTTC.

As DNA, the CDR3 is TGTGCCATCAGTGAGTCCTCAGCGGGGGGGATCACAGATACGCAGTATTTT. Protein sequence: CAISESSAGGITDTQYF. This chain links TRBV10-3 with TRBJ2-3; 10 nucleotides match TRBD2. CDR1 is ENHRY, CDR2 SYGVKD, per germline. The CDR3 totals 17 residues. V dropped 0 bases and J dropped 2; count of bases not matched to a gene: 5.

The chain couples TRBV4-1 to TRBJ1-6; TRBD1 agrees at 8 bases. This CDR3 region has 17 residues. V gave up 1 base and J gave up 6 bases; unmatched junction bases: 8. Germline V gene data show CDR1 as MGHRA and CDR2 as YSYEKL. The CDR3 sequence is CASSQALGGQVNSPLHF. The CDR3 DNA sequence: TGCGCCAGCAGCCAAGCATTAGGGGGACAGGTTAATTCACCCCTCCACTTT.

The chain employs TRBV7-9 and TRBJ1-6; TRBD1 matches at 8 bases. J was trimmed by 9 bases and V by 5 bases; bases with no gene match: 6. CDR1 and CDR2 from the germline V gene are SEHNR and FQNEAQ (reference sequence). There are 14 residues in the CDR3. The CDR3: CASSLDRGFSPLHF. The CDR3 DNA reads TGTGCCAGCAGCCTAGACAGGGGCTTTTCACCCCTCCACTTT.

The count of this clone is one. CDR3 coding DNA: TGTGCCATCAGAACCGGGACTAGCGGGAGTGGTGACACCGGGGAGCTGTTTTTT. Amino acids: CAIRTGTSGSGDTGELFF. V gene TRBV10-3 combines with J gene TRBJ2-2; 14 bases are shared with TRBD2. The CDR3 runs 18 residues. Trimming took 6 bases from V and 3 from J; bases not matched to a gene: 9. Germline V gene data show CDR1 as ENHRY and CDR2 as SYGVKD.

The chain combines TRBV3-1 (or the pseudogene TRBV3-2) with TRBJ2-1, with 8 bases identical to TRBD2. Trimming removed 8 bases from V and 6 bases from J; junction bases left unmatched: 6. This CDR3 comprises 13 residues. Germline CDR1 LGHDT, CDR2 YNNKEL (reference sequence). For the CDR3, the DNA is TGTGCCAGCGGAGGGACTAGTTTCAATGAGCAGTTCTTC. This encodes CASGGTSFNEQFF.

This sequence joins TRBV7-9 and TRBJ2-3; the D gene is possibly TRBD2 (5 bases). Germline assignment: CDR1 SEHNR and CDR2 FQNEAQ (reference sequence). This CDR3 has 15 amino acids. V lost 7 bases to trimming and J lost 4 bases, with 18 bases between them. CDR3 nucleotides: TGTGCCAGCAACCTGGGGTTAGCGAATGCAGATACGCAGTATTTT. It translates to CASNLGLANADTQYF.

CDR3 protein: CASSLGAATAGNTIYF. CDR3 sequence (DNA): TGCGCCAGCAGCTTGGGGGCCGCGACAGCTGGAAACACCATATATTTT. The chain combines TRBV5-1 with TRBJ1-3, with D tentatively TRBD1 (5 bases). This CDR3 region has 16 residues. With 0 bases removed from V and 2 bases from J, the gap between germline ends came to 12 bases. Germline V CDR1 and CDR2: SGHRS, YFSETQ.

A remark on this clone: Additional DNA sequences in this sample encode the identical CDR3. V gene TRBV7-9 combines with J gene TRBJ2-3; 9 bases are a match to TRBD2. Germline assignment: CDR1 SEHNR and CDR2 FQNEAQ (reference sequence). The CDR3 runs 15 residues. Trimming removed 2 bases from V and 2 bases from J; junction bases left unmatched: 2. CDR3 bases: TGTGCCAGCAGCTTACTAGCGGGGTCCACAGATACGCAGTATTTT. Its translation: CASSLLAGSTDTQYF.